This entry lists 12 T cell receptor beta chains sequenced from one sample in a study of beta chain features in type 1 diabetes. Reverse transcription of all isolated RNA meant that expressed TCRB transcripts were sequenced. Clones were sequenced by immunoSEQ multiplex PCR, and TCRdb holds only the in-frame ones, with some missing. Of hundreds of thousands of clones listed, 15% are singletons. Material: naive CD4+ T cells from blood. The source is a man aged 18 to 35 in good health.

This clone has a handful of counts. This chain links TRBV5-1 with TRBJ2-3; D unclear. V lost 0 bases to trimming and J lost 2 bases, with 13 bases between them. The germline V gene has CDR1 SGHRS and CDR2 YFSETQ. The CDR3 extends over 16 amino acids. The CDR3 DNA reads as TGCGCCAGCAGCTTGGCCCCGGGTGGTAACACAGATACGCAGTATTTT. As protein: CASSLAPGGNTDTQYF.

This clone was detected a few times. The chain uses TRBV4-3 and TRBJ1-2; 8 bases fit TRBD1. Germline CDR1 LGHNA, CDR2 YSLEER. CDR3 length: 15 amino acids. The V and J ends lost 5 bases and 6 bases, in that order; junction bases with no gene match: 11. The CDR3 coding sequence is TGCGCCAGCAGCGCCAGGGGGCGGACATGGGATGGCTACACCTTC. Translating gives CASSARGRTWDGYTF.

This clone was observed a few times. The rearrangement joins TRBV25-1 to TRBJ2-2; D is unresolved. CDR1 is MGHDK and CDR2 is SYGVNS in the germline V gene. V lost 6 bases and J lost 4, with 12 bases in between. This CDR3 region has 14 residues. The CDR3 coding sequence is TGTGCCAGCAGCCCAGGACGGTCCACCGGGGAGCTGTTTTTT. Protein product: CASSPGRSTGELFF.

This clone was counted a few times. The rearrangement joins TRBV30 to TRBJ1-4; D is perhaps TRBD1 (5 bases). The ends were cut back, 0 bases at V and 7 bases at J, with 12 bases in the middle. The germline gives CDR1 GTSNPN, CDR2 SVGIG (reference sequence). The CDR3 spans 14 residues. CDR3 region: CAWSVPRAGEKLFF. The CDR3 nucleotides read TGTGCCTGGAGTGTACCCAGGGCTGGTGAAAAACTGTTTTTT.

Only a few counts were recorded for this clone. This rearrangement joins TRBV7-2 to TRBJ1-1, with D perhaps TRBD1 (6 bases). The germline V gene encodes CDR1 SGHTA and CDR2 FQGNSA. This CDR3 contains 12 residues. Trimming left V 4 bases short and J 11 bases short, with 14 bases between. CDR3 amino acids: CASSSTGYEAFF. The CDR3 coding sequence is TGTGCCAGCAGCTCTACAGGGTATGAGGCTTTCTTT.

There are a few counts of this clone. The chain has TRBV11-2 and TRBJ2-3, with no clear D. The CDR3 runs 13 residues. Per the germline V gene, CDR1 is SGHAT and CDR2 is FQNNGV. The V and J ends lost 3 bases and 6 bases respectively, with 10 bases between them. The CDR3 DNA sequence: TGTGCCAGCAGCTTTGACCTCAGCGATACGCAGTATTTT. Protein sequence: CASSFDLSDTQYF.

This clone was observed a handful of times. The CDR3 is CASSSPPGKGNTEAFF. Here the CDR3 DNA reads TGTGCCAGCAGCTCCCCCCCAGGGAAGGGGAACACTGAAGCTTTCTTT. This sequence joins TRBV5-4 and TRBJ1-1; D may be TRBD1 (5 bases). Trimming stripped 3 bases from V and 1 base from J, with 16 bases between. CDR1 is SGHNT and CDR2 is YYREEE in the germline V gene (reference sequence). The CDR3 extends over 16 amino acids.

This clone was detected a few times. In DNA, the CDR3 is TGCGCCAGCAGCCAACCGGGACTAGCCAAAAACATTCAGTACTTC. This codes for CASSQPGLAKNIQYF. The rearrangement uses TRBV4-1 and TRBJ2-4; tentative D call: TRBD2 (6 bases). V lost 2 bases, J lost 0 bases, and 8 bases lay in between. The length of the CDR3 is 15 residues. Germline-derived CDR1 and CDR2 are MGHRA and YSYEKL.

The V gene is TRBV7-3, the J gene TRBJ1-1; no definite D call. The V gene lost 1 base and the J gene lost 2 bases, with 5 bases spanning the gap. Germline CDR1 is SGHTA and CDR2 is FQGTGA. The CDR3 sequence is 13 residues long. The CDR3 nucleotides read TGTGCCAGCAGCTTAAACAGTAACACTGAAGCTTTCTTT. This translates into CASSLNSNTEAFF. Full variable domain (remainder filled in from reference TRBV7-3 and TRBJ1-1): GAGVSQTPSNKVTEKGKYVELRCDPISGHTALYWYRQSLGQGPEFLIYFQGTGAADDSGLPNDRFFAVRPEGSVSTLKIQRTERGDSAVYLCASSLNSNTEAFFGQGTRLTVV.

A few counts support this clone. The chain has TRBV10-3 and TRBJ2-5; 7 bases map to TRBD1. With 5 bases clipped from V and 4 bases from J, the junction kept 1 base outside the gene matches. The CDR3 sequence is 12 residues long. In germline, CDR1 is ENHRY, CDR2 SYGVKD. The DNA for the CDR3 is TGTGCCATCAGTTCAGGGGGAGAGACCCAGTACTTC. This translates into CAISSGGETQYF.

This clone was detected a few times. V is TRBV9 and J is TRBJ1-1; 9 bases line up with TRBD1. V gave up 3 bases and J gave up 1 base; unmatched junction bases: 10. Per the germline V gene, CDR1 is SGDLS and CDR2 is YYNGEE. This CDR3 spans 17 amino acids. CDR3 sequence (DNA): TGTGCCAGCAGCGGGAGAACAGGGGGCGCGTGGAACACTGAAGCTTTCTTT. Its protein is CASSGRTGGAWNTEAFF.

V is TRBV30 and J is TRBJ1-5; a possible D gene is TRBD1 (5 bases). Trimming took off 2 bases at V and 5 bases at J, with 10 bases between the two ends. Germline CDR1 GTSNPN, CDR2 SVGIG (reference sequence). This CDR3 is 13 amino acids long. The CDR3 loop reads CAWSPAGYQPQHF. DNA of the CDR3: TGTGCCTGGAGTCCGGCAGGGTATCAGCCCCAGCATTTT.